One and the same sample provided the 7 T cell receptor beta chains below, sequenced in a study of T cells expressing NK-cell markers. TCRdb reprocessed the 5' RACE reads and keeps a single row for each CDR3 protein, giving no DNA. In all, the sample yields some 110,000 distinct CDR3 sequences. The sequenced sample was blood T cells: a sorted CD56 or NKG2C T cell subset, CD4+ or CD8+ T cells, or bulk PBMC T cells (not recorded which). The receptors were gathered from a woman aged 18-70 years in good health.

The genes are TRBV3-1 and TRBJ2-1. Germline lookup yields CDR1 LGHDT and CDR2 YNNKEL (reference sequence). The CDR3 consists of 12 residues. CDR3 sequence: CASSQVSGEQFF.

The V gene is TRBV20-1, the J gene TRBJ2-7; TCRdb's D call of TRBD1 is untestable without DNA. This CDR3 region has 11 residues. Germline-derived CDR1 and CDR2 are DFQATT and SNEGSKA (reference sequence). The CDR3: CSAQGSYEQYF.

The chain combines TRBV6-1 with TRBJ2-3. Germline CDR1 is MNHNS and CDR2 is SASEGT. This CDR3 has 17 residues. The CDR3 here is CASSEASVRLNTDTQYF.

The rearrangement uses TRBV6-4 and TRBJ2-1; checking the TCRdb D call of TRBD2 is not possible without DNA. The CDR3 spans 15 residues. The germline CDR1 and CDR2 sequences are MRHNA and SNTAGT. CDR3 loop: CASSDSTSESNEQFF.

V usage is TRBV28 and J usage is TRBJ2-7. The CDR3 is 13 amino acids. Germline lookup yields CDR1 MDHEN and CDR2 SYDVKM. The CDR3 loop is CASRPKERYEQYF.

V usage is TRBV7-3 and J usage is TRBJ1-1; checking the TCRdb D call of TRBD1 is not possible without DNA. CDR3 size: 15 residues. Per germline, CDR1 SGHTA and CDR2 FQGTGA. The CDR3 protein is CASSLGRGLGTEAFF.

The chain uses TRBV9 and TRBJ2-5; TCRdb's D call of TRBD1 is untestable without DNA. Germline V gene data show CDR1 as SGDLS and CDR2 as YYNGEE. The CDR3 is made up of 16 amino acids. This CDR3 reads CASSPPLTGAEETQYF.